This T cell receptor (beta chain) was sequenced during a study of T cells in Graves' hyperthyroidism and ophthalmopathy. Regarding the study as a whole: In blood, most of the thyroid clonotypes expanded above 0.001 were also present.

Points on this clonotype: No antigen is known for it.

Fresh peripheral blood, more than 8 ml of it, supplied the PBMCs. The CDR3 sequence is 14 residues long. Germline V CDR1 and CDR2: MNHEY, SVGEGT. Losses at the gene ends were 8 bases for V and 6 bases for J; bases not matched to a gene: 6. RNA transcripts provided the source from which TCR beta CDR3 regions were amplified. When the TCR CDR3 underwent first-round RT-PCR, the HTBI primer set was used. Using its own MiXCR run on the multiplex PCR reads, TCRdb lists one record per CDR3 protein. The table shows about 640,000 distinct CDR3 sequences, with less than 25% occurring only once. Sequenced material: blood. This TCR was recovered from a young man with Graves' ophthalmopathy. V usage is TRBV6-2 or TRBV6-3 and J usage is TRBJ2-7; 14 bases match TRBD2. The CDR3 loop reads CASWTGLAGVEQYF. CDR3 bases: TGTGCCAGCTGGACGGGACTAGCGGGAGTCGAGCAGTACTTC.